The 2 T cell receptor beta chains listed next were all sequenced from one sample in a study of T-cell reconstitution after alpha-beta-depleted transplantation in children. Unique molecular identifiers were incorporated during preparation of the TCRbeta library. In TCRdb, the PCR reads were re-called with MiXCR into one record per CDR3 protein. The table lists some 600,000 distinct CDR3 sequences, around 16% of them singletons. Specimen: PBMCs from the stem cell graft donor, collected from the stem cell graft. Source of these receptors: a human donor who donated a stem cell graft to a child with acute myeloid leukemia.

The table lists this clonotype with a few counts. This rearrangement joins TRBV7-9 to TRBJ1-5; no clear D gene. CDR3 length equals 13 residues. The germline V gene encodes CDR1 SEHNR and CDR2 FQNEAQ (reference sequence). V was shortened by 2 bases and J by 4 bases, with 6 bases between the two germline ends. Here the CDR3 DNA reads TGTGCCAGCAGCTTAAGTAAGAATCAGCCCCAGCATTTT. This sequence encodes CASSLSKNQPQHF.

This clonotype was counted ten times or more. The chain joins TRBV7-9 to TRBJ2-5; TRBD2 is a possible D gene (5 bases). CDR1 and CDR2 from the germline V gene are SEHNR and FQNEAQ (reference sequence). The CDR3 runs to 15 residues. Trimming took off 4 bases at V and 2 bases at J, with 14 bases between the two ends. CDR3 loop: CASSSQRGLQETQYF. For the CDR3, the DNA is TGTGCCAGCAGCTCCCAGCGCGGGCTACAAGAGACCCAGTACTTC.